What follows are 5 T cell receptor beta chains derived from one specimen sequenced in a study of radiotherapy plus CTLA-4 blockade in lung cancer (dated by TCRdb to 2016 to 2019). The method was the immunoSEQ multiplex PCR assay. TCRdb mirrors the immuneACCESS table, restricted to in-frame sequences. Some clones are absent from its copies; in checked studies, under half trace to an unresolved V gene, and the reason for the others is unknown. The sample records about 93,000 clones, around nine tenths of which are singletons. The ten largest clonotypes hold roughly 4.6% of the sample. Sequencing was performed on peripheral blood, taken from a patient treated with radiotherapy plus ipilimumab. The source of these receptors is a human donor with non-small cell lung cancer that progressed on radiotherapy plus ipilimumab.

The chain joins TRBV6-5 to TRBJ1-3; D unclear. V lost 6 bases and J 0 bases, leaving 9 bases between the germline ends. The germline CDR1 and CDR2 sequences are MNHEY and SVGAGI. The CDR3 runs to 14 residues. The CDR3 is CASSAGSSGNTIYF. In DNA, the CDR3 is TGTGCCAGCAGCGCAGGATCCTCTGGAAACACCATATATTTT.

The V gene is TRBV5-1, the J gene TRBJ2-1; D not certain. CDR3 length equals 12 residues. V lost 0 bases and J 10 bases, leaving 8 bases between the germline ends. Germline V gene sequence: CDR1 SGHRS, CDR2 YFSETQ. CDR3 in amino acids: CASSLAEREQFF. The CDR3 coding sequence is TGCGCCAGCAGCTTGGCCGAGCGAGAGCAGTTCTTC. Based on the CDR3 plus reference TRBV5-1 and TRBJ2-1, the full variable domain is KAGVTQTPRYLIKTRGQQVTLSCSPISGHRSVSWYQQTPGQGLQFLFEYFSETQRNKGNFPGRFSGRQFSNSRSEMNVSTLELGDSALYLCASSLAEREQFFGPGTRLTVL.

J is TRBJ1-3 and V is TRBV7-8; TRBD1 is a possible D gene (5 bases). CDR1 is SGHVS and CDR2 is FQNEAQ in the germline V gene. The V and J ends lost 2 bases and 0 bases respectively, with 11 bases between them. The CDR3 sequence is 16 residues long. Here the CDR3 DNA reads TGTGCCAGCAGCTTATGGGGCCAACGCTCTGGAAACACCATATATTTT. It yields the protein CASSLWGQRSGNTIYF.

The gene calls are TRBV13 and TRBJ2-7; no clear D. Germline V gene data show CDR1 as PRHDT and CDR2 as FYEKMQ (reference sequence). V lost 4 bases, J lost 4 bases, and 11 bases lay in between. This CDR3 comprises 13 residues. CDR3 nucleotides: TGTGCCAGCAGCTCGCCCGGCGAGTACGAGCAGTACTTC. The encoded protein is CASSSPGEYEQYF. Full variable domain (outside the CDR3, taken from reference TRBV13 and TRBJ2-7): AAGVIQSPRHLIKEKRETATLKCYPIPRHDTVYWYQQGPGQDPQFLISFYEKMQSDKGSIPDRFSAQQFSDYHSELNMSSLELGDSALYFCASSSPGEYEQYFGPGTRLTVT.

The rearrangement links TRBV9 to TRBJ2-5; TRBD1 is a possible D gene (5 bases). V dropped 0 bases and J dropped 4 bases, with 10 bases sitting between them. Germline CDR1 SGDLS, CDR2 YYNGEE. The CDR3 spans 14 residues. The CDR3 spells CASSVGGLGETQYF. The CDR3 nucleotides read TGTGCCAGCAGCGTAGGGGGCCTGGGAGAGACCCAGTACTTC.